The 15 T cell receptor beta chains below were found in one sample sequenced in a study of blood T cell repertoires in COVID-19. Data came from immunoSEQ multiplex PCR; TCRdb stores just in-frame clones and leaves some out. The table shows some 260,000 clones, with about nine tenths occurring only once. Sequencing was carried out using PBMCs or T cells enriched from blood (not recorded which). The source of these receptors is a man between 35 and 55 years old who had recovered from COVID-19.

This CDR3 reads CASSEGVGQTEAFF. In DNA, the CDR3 is TGTGCCAGCAGTGAGGGGGTCGGACAGACTGAAGCTTTCTTT. This chain links TRBV25-1 with TRBJ1-1; D is perhaps TRBD1 (6 bases). The CDR3 covers 14 residues. Trimming cost V 3 bases and J 5 bases, with 13 bases left between them. From germline, CDR1 is MGHDK and CDR2 SYGVNS.

The V and J genes are TRBV9 and TRBJ1-2; D is unclear. With 0 bases removed from V and 8 bases from J, the gap between germline ends came to 8 bases. The CDR3 extends over 12 amino acids. The V gene's germline CDR1 is SGDLS and CDR2 YYNGEE. CDR3 DNA: TGTGCCAGCAGCGTAGGTGAGCGCGGCTACACCTTC. Its translation is CASSVGERGYTF. Together with reference TRBV9 and TRBJ1-2, the CDR3 gives the full variable domain: DSGVTQTPKHLITATGQRVTLRCSPRSGDLSVYWYQQSLDQGLQFLIQYYNGEERAKGNILERFSAQQFPDLHSELNLSSLELGDSALYFCASSVGERGYTFGSGTRLTVV.

This chain's CDR3 is CASSLDGTGTTGELFF. CDR3 DNA: TGTGCCAGCAGTTTAGATGGGACAGGGACCACCGGGGAGCTGTTTTTT. The chain carries TRBV6-5 and TRBJ2-2, with 9 bases lining up with TRBD1. The trim removed 4 bases at V and 4 bases at J, leaving 7 bases unmatched. CDR1 is MNHEY, CDR2 SVGAGI, per germline. This CDR3 is 16 amino acids long.

In this sample, this clone turned up a few times. The rearrangement joins TRBV9 to TRBJ1-1; possible D gene TRBD1, 6 bases. Germline loops: CDR1 SGDLS, CDR2 YYNGEE. This CDR3 is built from 18 residues. V was cut by 4 bases and J by 1 base, with 23 bases left in between. The CDR3 is CASSTNLRAGEGNTEAFF. The CDR3 coding sequence is TGTGCCAGCAGCACCAACCTGAGGGCAGGGGAGGGGAACACTGAAGCTTTCTTT.

The chain joins TRBV18 to TRBJ2-3; the match to TRBD2 covers 9 bases. The J segment lost 3 bases and the V segment lost 3 bases, leaving 7 bases of the junction unmatched. In germline, CDR1 is KGHSH, CDR2 LQKENI. The length of the CDR3 is 16 residues. The DNA of the CDR3 is TGTGCCAGCTCACCTTCCCAGCGGGAGGTAACAGATACGCAGTATTTT. Its translation is CASSPSQREVTDTQYF.

This sequence joins TRBV5-1 and TRBJ2-3; a weak D match, TRBD2 (5 bases). Germline V gene sequence: CDR1 SGHRS, CDR2 YFSETQ. V lost 0 bases to trimming and J lost 2 bases, with 10 bases between them. This CDR3 has 15 amino acids. The CDR3 region has the DNA TGCGCCAGCAGCTTGGCGGGGTTTCACACAGATACGCAGTATTTT. Translated: CASSLAGFHTDTQYF.

The chain is built from TRBV27 and TRBJ1-2; D remains ambiguous. Trimming left V 2 bases short and J 4 bases short, with 11 bases between. The CDR3 has 14 residues. Germline values: CDR1 MNHEY, CDR2 SMNVEV (reference sequence). CDR3 sequence: CASSLERGGYGYTF. The CDR3 nucleotides read TGTGCCAGCAGTTTAGAAAGAGGAGGCTATGGCTACACCTTC.

The rearrangement uses TRBV5-4 and TRBJ1-1; tentative D call: TRBD1 (5 bases). Trimming removed 0 bases from V and 3 bases from J, with 12 bases in between. The length of the CDR3 is 15 residues. Germline CDR1 reads SGHNT; CDR2 reads YYREEE (reference sequence). The CDR3 spells CASSLVLGVDTEAFF. DNA for the CDR3: TGTGCCAGCAGCTTGGTGCTAGGGGTGGACACTGAAGCTTTCTTT.

The rearrangement links TRBV28 to TRBJ2-7; D possibly corresponds to TRBD2 (5 bases). The V gene's germline CDR1 is MDHEN and CDR2 SYDVKM. V lost 6 bases and J lost 3, with 15 bases in between. CDR3 length: 14 residues. The CDR3 here is CASSTRRANYEQYF. The CDR3 nucleotides read TGTGCCAGCAGCACCCGGCGGGCGAACTACGAGCAGTACTTC. Filled out from reference TRBV28 and TRBJ2-7, the complete variable domain reads DVKVTQSSRYLVKRTGEKVFLECVQDMDHENMFWYRQDPGLGLRLIYFSYDVKMKEKGDIPEGYSVSREKKERFSLILESASTNQTSMYLCASSTRRANYEQYFGPGTRLTVT.

To note about this clone: The same CDR3 also results from other DNA sequences found in this sample. This chain links TRBV7-3 with TRBJ2-3; 7 nucleotides line up with TRBD2. The CDR3 spans 13 residues. Germline-derived CDR1 and CDR2 are SGHTA and FQGTGA. The junction had 0 bases not matched to a gene; V was cut back by 5 bases and J by 1 base. The CDR3 DNA reads as TGTGCCAGCAGCCGGGGGGGCACAGATACGCAGTATTTT. It translates to CASSRGGTDTQYF.

There are a few counts of this clone. This chain uses TRBV19 with TRBJ1-5, with D hard to call. CDR1 is LNHDA and CDR2 is SQIVND in the germline V gene (reference sequence). CDR3 size: 16 residues. Trimming removed 4 bases from V and 0 bases from J, with 13 bases in between. CDR3 sequence: CASSSLGLNSNQPQHF. CDR3 sequence (DNA): TGTGCCAGTAGTAGTTTGGGCCTCAATAGCAATCAGCCCCAGCATTTT.

V and J are TRBV27 and TRBJ2-2; the match to TRBD1 covers 7 bases. Looked up from germline, CDR1 is MNHEY and CDR2 is SMNVEV (reference sequence). The CDR3 sequence is 16 residues long. J was trimmed by 2 bases and V by 0 bases; bases with no gene match: 3. CDR3 in DNA: TGTGCCAGCAGTTTATCCGGGACAGCCAACACCGGGGAGCTGTTTTTT. The encoded protein is CASSLSGTANTGELFF.

V and J are TRBV4-1 and TRBJ2-2; a possible D gene is TRBD2 (6 bases). This CDR3 contains 15 residues. V was clipped by 3 bases and J by 7 bases, with 15 bases between them. Germline V CDR1 and CDR2: MGHRA, YSYEKL. CDR3: CASSHGGRFGGELFF. The CDR3, as DNA: TGCGCCAGCAGCCACGGAGGGAGGTTTGGCGGGGAGCTGTTTTTT.

The gene calls are TRBV7-9 and TRBJ2-6; D remains unclear. CDR1 is SEHNR, CDR2 FQNEAQ, per germline (reference sequence). CDR3 length: 14 amino acids. Trimming took 6 bases from V and 0 from J, leaving 6 bases between them. CDR3 in amino acids: CASRESSGANVLTF. CDR3 bases: TGTGCCAGCAGAGAGAGCTCTGGGGCCAACGTCCTGACTTTC.

This rearrangement joins TRBV5-1 to TRBJ2-7; the match to TRBD2 covers 8 bases. V shed 0 bases, J shed 2 bases, and the junction held 10 bases outside the gene matches. The CDR3 spans 17 residues. In germline, CDR1 is SGHRS, CDR2 YFSETQ. The CDR3 DNA is TGCGCCAGCAGCTTGGCCGGGTCGAGCGGGGGTGCCTACGAGCAGTACTTC. Translation gives CASSLAGSSGGAYEQYF.